These 4 T cell receptor beta chains were all obtained from the same sample, sequenced in a study of blood T cell repertoires in COVID-19. Here immunoSEQ multiplex PCR was the method, and the copy in TCRdb shows in-frame clones only, minus some. The repertoire holds almost 400,000 clones, with roughly 89% as singletons. The sequenced material came from PBMCs or T cells enriched from blood (not recorded which). Receptors originate from a woman in her twenties or thirties who had recovered from COVID-19.

Remarks on this clone: Other DNA sequences from this sample encode an identical CDR3 as well. The chain employs TRBV5-6 and TRBJ2-2, with a tentative D call TRBD2 (6 bases). Germline CDR1 reads SGHDT; CDR2 reads YYEEEE. There are 14 residues in the CDR3. The germline V and J ends were trimmed by 2 bases and 5 bases, with 10 bases remaining between them. CDR3 DNA sequence: TGTGCCAGCAGCTTAGATAGCGGAACCGGGGAGCTGTTTTTT. Encoded protein: CASSLDSGTGELFF.

V usage is TRBV4-2 and J usage is TRBJ2-6; D might be TRBD2 (6 bases). CDR1 LGHNA and CDR2 YNFKEQ come from the germline V gene. CDR3 length: 16 residues. V gave up 1 base and J gave up 3 bases, with 10 bases separating them. CDR3 nucleotides: TGTGCCAGCAGCCAAGTCGCGGGGTTTGGGGCCAACGTCCTGACTTTC. It yields the protein CASSQVAGFGANVLTF.

CDR3 DNA sequence: TGTGCCAGCAGTGAGCAGGGGAGCGTTCAGCCCCAGCATTTT. Translation: CASSEQGSVQPQHF. J is TRBJ1-5 and V is TRBV2, with D possibly matching TRBD1 (6 bases). The germline V gene has CDR1 SNHLY and CDR2 FYNNEI. The CDR3 totals 14 residues. Trimming removed 3 bases at V and 6 bases at J, with 12 bases between. Drawing the rest from reference TRBV2 and TRBJ1-5, the complete variable domain is EPEVTQTPSHQVTQMGQEVILRCVPISNHLYFYWYRQILGQKVEFLVSFYNNEISEKSEIFDDQFSVERPDGSNFTLKIRSTKLEDSAMYFCASSEQGSVQPQHFGDGTRLSIL.

V and J are TRBV7-3 and TRBJ2-3, with TRBD2 identical over 13 bases. The V and J ends lost 4 bases and 5 bases, in that order; junction bases with no gene match: 6. The CDR3 has 16 amino acids. Germline CDR1 SGHTA, CDR2 FQGTGA. The CDR3 is CASSSSRTSGRDTQYF. The DNA of the CDR3 is TGTGCCAGCAGCTCCTCGAGGACTAGCGGGAGAGATACGCAGTATTTT.